This paragraph covers one TCR beta chain sequence. Its antigen is as yet unknown. The data were produced by immunoSEQ multiplex PCR, yet TCRdb's version contains in-frame clones alone and is incomplete. The sample carries some 130,000 clones, 80% to 90% recorded once. V shed 5 bases and J 1 base; nucleotides not matched to a gene: 11. The CDR3 runs to 17 residues. Germline V gives CDR1 SGHAT, CDR2 FQNNGV. This sample stems from a study of T cell responses to AZD1222 COVID-19 vaccine. Study-level findings and limits: Baseline antibody screening turned up just a handful of seropositive AZD1222 recipients. Donors were mostly white British, more females; clonal diversity possibly underestimated.

The rearrangement uses TRBV11-2 and TRBJ1-3; TRBD1 agrees at 7 bases. The clonotype was recovered from an adult in good health. The sequencing here drew on peripheral blood, taken on day 0 of AZD1222 vaccination. CDR3 in DNA: TGTGCCAGCAGCCTAATTAAGAGGGACAGTTCTGGAAACACCATATATTTT. Translated: CASSLIKRDSSGNTIYF.